One sample yielded the 14 T cell receptor beta chains listed below, sequenced in a study of blood T cell repertoires in COVID-19. Libraries were prepared by immunoSEQ multiplex PCR; TCRdb keeps only in-frame clonotypes and omits some of them. The sample includes around 220,000 clones, 70% to 90% of them seen just once. The sequencing input was peripheral blood. These receptors were collected from a woman in her 50s with acute or convalescent COVID-19.

The CDR3 coding sequence is TGTGCCAGCAGCGCGACTCAGGGGCCGACTCAGCCCCAGCATTTT. This translates into CASSATQGPTQPQHF. The chain is built from TRBV5-6 and TRBJ1-5, with a possible D match to TRBD1 (6 bases). CDR1 and CDR2 (germline): SGHDT, YYEEEE. Trimming took 4 bases from V and 6 from J, leaving 17 bases between them. This CDR3 region has 15 residues.

The chain links TRBV5-6 to TRBJ2-7; D is possibly TRBD1 (6 bases). Germline CDR1 reads SGHDT; CDR2 reads YYEEEE. Between the trimmed V and J ends, which lost 2 bases and 0 bases, there was a span of 15 bases. The CDR3 sequence is 16 residues long. The CDR3 DNA is TGTGCCAGCAGCTTTTCGCCCGGGACAAACTCCTACGAGCAGTACTTC. Protein product: CASSFSPGTNSYEQYF.

The chain carries TRBV24-1 and TRBJ2-3; a weak D match, TRBD2 (6 bases). V was trimmed by 7 bases and J by 4 bases, leaving 8 bases between them. The CDR3 is made up of 12 amino acids. Germline lookup yields CDR1 KGHDR and CDR2 SFDVKD. For the CDR3, the DNA is TGTGCCACCAGCTCGGGGGCAGATACGCAGTATTTT. Translating it yields CATSSGADTQYF.

The chain links TRBV15 to TRBJ1-3, with unresolved D. The CDR3 consists of 16 residues. Germline assignment: CDR1 LNHNV and CDR2 YYDKDF (reference sequence). Deletions cut 1 base from V and 0 bases from J, with 10 bases between. CDR3 amino acids: CATSRVITVSGNTIYF. DNA for the CDR3: TGTGCCACCAGCAGAGTAATAACAGTCTCTGGAAACACCATATATTTT. The complete variable domain, with remaining parts taken from reference TRBV15 and TRBJ1-3, reads DAMVIQNPRYQVTQFGKPVTLSCSQTLNHNVMYWYQQKSSQAPKLLFHYYDKDFNNEADTPDNFQSRRPNTSFCFLDIRSPGLGDTAMYLCATSRVITVSGNTIYFGEGSWLTVV.

This chain links TRBV13 with TRBJ2-3, with TRBD1 as a possible D gene (6 bases). This CDR3 region has 14 residues. Germline lookup yields CDR1 PRHDT and CDR2 FYEKMQ (reference sequence). Trimming left V 3 bases short and J 1 base short, with 8 bases between. The CDR3 reads CASSFRQGTDTQYF. The DNA for the CDR3 is TGTGCCAGCAGCTTCCGACAGGGCACAGATACGCAGTATTTT.

This sequence joins TRBV19 and TRBJ1-1; TRBD1 is a possible D gene (5 bases). Trimming took off 6 bases at V and 0 bases at J, with 17 bases between the two ends. In germline, CDR1 is LNHDA, CDR2 SQIVND (reference sequence). The CDR3 totals 16 residues. CDR3 region: CASSGSRTTLNTEAFF. The CDR3 nucleotides are TGTGCCAGTAGCGGCTCGAGGACAACCTTGAACACTGAAGCTTTCTTT.

The rearrangement joins TRBV27 to TRBJ2-7; 9 bases line up with TRBD1. J lost 7 bases, V lost 8 bases, and 9 bases had no gene match. Germline-derived CDR1 and CDR2 are MNHEY and SMNVEV (reference sequence). The CDR3 has 13 residues. The chain's CDR3 is CASRRQGVGEQYF. CDR3 nucleotides: TGTGCCAGCCGCCGACAGGGGGTGGGGGAGCAGTACTTC.

The V gene is TRBV30, the J gene TRBJ2-7, with D unresolved. Germline V gives CDR1 GTSNPN, CDR2 SVGIG (reference sequence). The CDR3 has 13 residues. The V end was cut by 5 bases, the J end by 0 bases, with 11 bases between. The CDR3 reads CAWGLSSSYEQYF. CDR3 DNA sequence: TGTGCCTGGGGGTTGAGTAGCTCCTACGAGCAGTACTTC. The full variable domain, rest sourced from reference TRBV30 and TRBJ2-7, is SQTIHQWPATLVQPVGSPLSLECTVEGTSNPNLYWYRQAAGRGLQLLFYSVGIGQISSEVPQNLSASRPQDRQFILSSKKLLLSDSGFYLCAWGLSSSYEQYFGPGTRLTVT.

The V call is TRBV11-3, the J call TRBJ1-2; a weak D match, TRBD1 (6 bases). Germline V gives CDR1 SGHNT, CDR2 YENEEA. V was clipped by 5 bases and J by 8 bases, with 15 bases between them. The CDR3 sequence is 13 residues long. The chain's CDR3 is CASSRGGARGYTF. The CDR3 bases are TGTGCCAGCAGCCGCGGGGGGGCACGCGGCTACACCTTC.

The V call is TRBV6-5, the J call TRBJ1-2; a possible D gene is TRBD1 (5 bases). The ends were cut back, 6 bases at V and 5 bases at J, with 13 bases in the middle. Germline assignment: CDR1 MNHEY and CDR2 SVGAGI. The CDR3 length is 13 residues. The CDR3, as DNA: TGTGCCAGCAGCCCGACAGTAATGTATGGCTACACCTTC. Encoded protein: CASSPTVMYGYTF.

V usage is TRBV19 and J usage is TRBJ1-1; D is possibly TRBD1 (6 bases). This CDR3 has 14 amino acids. Trimming stripped 6 bases from V and 6 bases from J, with 17 bases between. The germline V gene encodes CDR1 LNHDA and CDR2 SQIVND (reference sequence). The CDR3 DNA reads as TGTGCCAGTAGACCCCGGACAGTTCGTCCTGAAGCTTTCTTT. Translation: CASRPRTVRPEAFF.

CDR3 residues: CASGRLTGSITEAFF. CDR3 bases: TGCGCCAGCGGGAGATTGACAGGGTCGATCACTGAAGCTTTCTTT. V usage is TRBV10-2 and J usage is TRBJ1-1; TRBD1 aligns across 7 bases. This CDR3 has 15 amino acids. Germline CDR1 reads WSHSY; CDR2 reads SAAADI. Losses at the gene ends were 8 bases for V and 4 bases for J; bases not matched to a gene: 13.

The DNA for the CDR3 is TGTGCCAGCAGCCGGGACAGGGGGTCGGATACGCAGTATTTT. Encoded protein: CASSRDRGSDTQYF. This rearrangement joins TRBV7-7 to TRBJ2-3; 11 bases map to TRBD1. Germline loops: CDR1 SSHAT, CDR2 FNYEAQ (reference sequence). This CDR3 spans 14 amino acids. V shed 5 bases, J shed 6 bases, and the junction held 4 bases outside the gene matches.

Only a few counts were recorded for this clone. V and J are TRBV21-1 and TRBJ2-1; TRBD2 reflects the table's D call only, with no check against the DNA. TRBV21-1 is a listed pseudogene. The CDR3 has 16 residues. The CDR3 coding sequence is TGTGCCAGCAGCAAACGGACTAGCGGGGGCTACAATGAGCAGTTCTTC. It specifies CASSKRTSGGYNEQFF.